This note documents a single TCR beta chain sequence. Its antigen is unidentified. 5' RACE that incorporated UMI labels was used to prepare the TRB cDNA libraries. TCRdb processed the 5' RACE reads again and assigns one entry to each CDR3 protein, with no DNA. The repertoire table contains around 110,000 distinct CDR3 sequences. The length of the CDR3 is 15 residues. In germline, CDR1 is SEHNR, CDR2 FQNEAQ (reference sequence). The data derive from a study of CXCR3-negative and CXCR3-positive naive CD8 T cells. Study results and caveats: More hydrophobic TRB CDR3s occurred in CXCR3-positive than in CXCR3-negative naive cells.

Material: naive CXCR3+ CD8+ T cells from blood. Subset reported: CD45RO-CCR7+CD27+CD95- naive CD8+ T cells expressing CXCR3 (TNR3+). The J gene is TRBJ1-6, the V gene TRBV7-9; TCRdb's D gene call, TRBD1, goes unchecked for lack of DNA. This clonotype originated in a human donor in good health. Some clones in this sample may be carry-over from other donors' samples. CDR3 in amino acids: CASSLAGQHNSPLHF.